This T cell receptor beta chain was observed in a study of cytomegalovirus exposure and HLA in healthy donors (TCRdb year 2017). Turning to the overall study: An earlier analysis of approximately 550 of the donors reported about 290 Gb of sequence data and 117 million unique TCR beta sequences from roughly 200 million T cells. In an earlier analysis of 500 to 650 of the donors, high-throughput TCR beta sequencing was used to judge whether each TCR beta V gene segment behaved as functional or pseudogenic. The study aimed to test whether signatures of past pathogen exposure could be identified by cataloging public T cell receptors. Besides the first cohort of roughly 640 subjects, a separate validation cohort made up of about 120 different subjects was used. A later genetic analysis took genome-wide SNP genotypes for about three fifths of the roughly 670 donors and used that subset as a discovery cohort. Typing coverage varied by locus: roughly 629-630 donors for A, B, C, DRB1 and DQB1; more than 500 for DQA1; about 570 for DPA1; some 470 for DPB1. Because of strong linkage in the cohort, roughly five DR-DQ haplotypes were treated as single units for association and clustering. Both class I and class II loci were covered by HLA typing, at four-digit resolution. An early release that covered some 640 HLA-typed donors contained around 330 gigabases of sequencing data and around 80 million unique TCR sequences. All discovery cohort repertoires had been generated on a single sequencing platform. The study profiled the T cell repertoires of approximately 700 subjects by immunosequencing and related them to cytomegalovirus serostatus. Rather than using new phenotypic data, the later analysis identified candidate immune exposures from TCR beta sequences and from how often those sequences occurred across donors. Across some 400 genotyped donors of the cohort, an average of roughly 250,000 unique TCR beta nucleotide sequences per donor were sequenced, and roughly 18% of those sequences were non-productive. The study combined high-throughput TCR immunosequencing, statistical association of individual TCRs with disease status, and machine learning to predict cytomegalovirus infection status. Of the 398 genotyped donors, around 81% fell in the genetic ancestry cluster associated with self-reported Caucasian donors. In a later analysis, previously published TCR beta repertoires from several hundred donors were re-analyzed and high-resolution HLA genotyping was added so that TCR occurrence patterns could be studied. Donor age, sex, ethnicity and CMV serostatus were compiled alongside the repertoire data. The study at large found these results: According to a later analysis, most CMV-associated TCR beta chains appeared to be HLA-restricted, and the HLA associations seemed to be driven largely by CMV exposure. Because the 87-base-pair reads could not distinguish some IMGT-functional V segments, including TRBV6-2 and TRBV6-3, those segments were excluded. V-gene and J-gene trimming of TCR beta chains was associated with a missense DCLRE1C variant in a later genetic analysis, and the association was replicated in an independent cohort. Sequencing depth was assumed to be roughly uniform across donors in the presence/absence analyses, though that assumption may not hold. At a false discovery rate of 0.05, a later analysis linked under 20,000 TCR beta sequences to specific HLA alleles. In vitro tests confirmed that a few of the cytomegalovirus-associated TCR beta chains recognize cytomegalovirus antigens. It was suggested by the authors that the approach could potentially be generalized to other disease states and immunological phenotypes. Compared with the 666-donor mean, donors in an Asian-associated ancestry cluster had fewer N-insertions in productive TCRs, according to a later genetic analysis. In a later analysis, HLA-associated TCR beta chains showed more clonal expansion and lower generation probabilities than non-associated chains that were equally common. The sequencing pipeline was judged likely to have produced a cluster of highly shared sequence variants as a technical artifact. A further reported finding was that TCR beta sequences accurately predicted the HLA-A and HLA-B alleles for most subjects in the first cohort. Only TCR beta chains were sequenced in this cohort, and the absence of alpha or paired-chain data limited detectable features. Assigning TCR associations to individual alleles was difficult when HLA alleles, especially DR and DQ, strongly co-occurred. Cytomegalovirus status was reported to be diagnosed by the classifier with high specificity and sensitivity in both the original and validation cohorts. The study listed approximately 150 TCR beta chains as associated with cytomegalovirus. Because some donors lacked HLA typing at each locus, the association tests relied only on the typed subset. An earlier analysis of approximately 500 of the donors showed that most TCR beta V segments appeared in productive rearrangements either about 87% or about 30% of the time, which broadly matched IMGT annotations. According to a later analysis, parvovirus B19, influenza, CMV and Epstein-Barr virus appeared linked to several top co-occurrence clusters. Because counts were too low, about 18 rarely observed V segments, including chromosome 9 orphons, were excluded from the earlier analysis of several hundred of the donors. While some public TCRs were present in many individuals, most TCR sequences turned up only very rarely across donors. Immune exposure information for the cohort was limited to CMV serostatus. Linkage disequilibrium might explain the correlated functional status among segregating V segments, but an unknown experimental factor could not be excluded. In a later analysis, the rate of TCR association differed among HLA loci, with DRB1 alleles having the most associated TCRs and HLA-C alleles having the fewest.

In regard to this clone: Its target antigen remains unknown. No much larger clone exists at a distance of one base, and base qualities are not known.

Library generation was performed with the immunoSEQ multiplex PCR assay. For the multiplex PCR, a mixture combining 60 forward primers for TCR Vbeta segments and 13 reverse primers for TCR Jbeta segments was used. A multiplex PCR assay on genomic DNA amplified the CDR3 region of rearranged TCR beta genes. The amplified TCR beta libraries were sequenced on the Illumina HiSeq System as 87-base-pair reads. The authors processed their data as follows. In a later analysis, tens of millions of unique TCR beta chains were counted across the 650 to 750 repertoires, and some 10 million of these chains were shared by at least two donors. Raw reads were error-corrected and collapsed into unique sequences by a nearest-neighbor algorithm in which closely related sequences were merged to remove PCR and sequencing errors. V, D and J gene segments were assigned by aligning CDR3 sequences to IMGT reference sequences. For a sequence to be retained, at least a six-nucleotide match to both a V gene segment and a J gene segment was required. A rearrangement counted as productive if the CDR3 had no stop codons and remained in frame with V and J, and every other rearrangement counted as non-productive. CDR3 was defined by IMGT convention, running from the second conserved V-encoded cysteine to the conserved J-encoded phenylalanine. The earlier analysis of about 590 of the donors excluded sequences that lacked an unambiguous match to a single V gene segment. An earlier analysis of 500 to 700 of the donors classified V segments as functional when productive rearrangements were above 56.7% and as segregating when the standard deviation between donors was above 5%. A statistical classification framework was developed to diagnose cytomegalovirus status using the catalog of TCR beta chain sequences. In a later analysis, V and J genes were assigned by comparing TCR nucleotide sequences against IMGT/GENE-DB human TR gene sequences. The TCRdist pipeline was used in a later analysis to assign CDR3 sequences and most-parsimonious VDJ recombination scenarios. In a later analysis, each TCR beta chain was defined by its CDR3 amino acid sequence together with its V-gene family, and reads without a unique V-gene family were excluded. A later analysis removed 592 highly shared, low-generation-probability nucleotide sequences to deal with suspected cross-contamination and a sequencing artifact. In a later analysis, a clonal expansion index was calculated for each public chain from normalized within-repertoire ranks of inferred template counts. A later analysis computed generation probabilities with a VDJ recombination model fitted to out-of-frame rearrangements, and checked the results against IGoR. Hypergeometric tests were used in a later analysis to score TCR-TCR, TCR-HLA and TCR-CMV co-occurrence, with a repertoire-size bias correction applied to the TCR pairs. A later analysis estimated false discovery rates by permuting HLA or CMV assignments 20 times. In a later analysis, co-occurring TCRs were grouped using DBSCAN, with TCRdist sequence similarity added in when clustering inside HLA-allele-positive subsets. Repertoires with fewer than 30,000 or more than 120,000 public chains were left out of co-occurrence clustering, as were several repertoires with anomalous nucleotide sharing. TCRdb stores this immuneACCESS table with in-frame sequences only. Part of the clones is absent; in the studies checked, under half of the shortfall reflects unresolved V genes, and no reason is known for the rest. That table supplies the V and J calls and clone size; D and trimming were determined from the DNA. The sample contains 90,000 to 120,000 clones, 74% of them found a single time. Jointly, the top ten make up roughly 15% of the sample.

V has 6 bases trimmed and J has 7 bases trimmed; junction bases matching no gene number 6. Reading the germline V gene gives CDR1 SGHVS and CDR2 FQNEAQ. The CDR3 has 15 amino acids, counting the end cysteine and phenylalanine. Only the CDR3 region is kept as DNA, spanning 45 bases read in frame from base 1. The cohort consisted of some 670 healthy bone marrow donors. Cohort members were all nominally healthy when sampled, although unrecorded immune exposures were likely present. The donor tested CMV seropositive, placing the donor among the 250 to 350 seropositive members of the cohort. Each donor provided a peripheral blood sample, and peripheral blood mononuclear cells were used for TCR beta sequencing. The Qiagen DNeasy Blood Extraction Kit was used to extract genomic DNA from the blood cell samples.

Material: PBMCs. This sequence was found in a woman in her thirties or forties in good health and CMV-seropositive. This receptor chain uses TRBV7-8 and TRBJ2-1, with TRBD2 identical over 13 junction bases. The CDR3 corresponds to CASSPGTSGVNEQFF. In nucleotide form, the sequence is TGTGCCAGCAGTCCTGGGACTAGCGGGGTTAATGAGCAGTTCTTC. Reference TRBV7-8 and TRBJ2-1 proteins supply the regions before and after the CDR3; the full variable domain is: GAGVSQSPRYKVAKRGQDVALRCDPISGHVSLFWYQQALGQGPEFLTYFQNEAQLDKSGLPSDRFFAERPEGSVSTLKIQRTQQEDSAVYLCASSPGTSGVNEQFFGPGTRLTVL.